Listed below are T cell receptor beta chains from one sample, sequenced in a study of T cell responses to AZD1222 COVID-19 vaccine. The table came from immunoSEQ multiplex PCR; TCRdb's copy has only in-frame clones and leaves some out. The repertoire has approximately 120,000 clones, about nine tenths of them found once; the top ten carry approximately 5.2%. This material consisted of peripheral blood, taken on day 0 of AZD1222 vaccination. The receptors were sampled from an adult in good health. CDR3s include the opening cysteine and the closing phenylalanine or tryptophan. The D gene is left open where the match is weak. Clone sizes are given selectively: once, few, many, or a class where the clone is expanded.

d_gene: .
abundance: .
j_gene: TRBJ2-5
v_gene: TRBV7-2
CDR3aa: CASSLPGGGRFYF
CDR3nt: TGTGCCAGCAGCTTGCCCGGCGGGGGCAGGTTCTACTTC

d_gene: .
abundance: .
j_gene: TRBJ2-5
v_gene: TRBV28
CDR3aa: CASSSPLSGMETQYF
CDR3nt: TGTGCCAGCAGTTCTCCCCTATCGGGGATGGAGACCCAGTACTTC

d_gene: .
abundance: .
j_gene: TRBJ1-4
v_gene: TRBV10-3
CDR3aa: CAISERDPSTNEKLFF
CDR3nt: TGTGCCATCAGTGAGCGGGACCCTTCAACTAATGAAAAACTGTTTTTT

d_gene: TRBD1
abundance: few
j_gene: TRBJ1-2
v_gene: TRBV6-6
CDR3aa: CASSDRAANYGYTF
CDR3nt: TGTGCCAGCAGTGACAGGGCCGCTAACTATGGCTACACCTTC

d_gene: .
abundance: once
j_gene: TRBJ1-1
v_gene: TRBV20-1
CDR3aa: CSAGDTEAFF
CDR3nt: TGCAGTGCTGGTGACACTGAAGCTTTCTTT

d_gene: TRBD1
abundance: .
j_gene: TRBJ1-4
v_gene: TRBV9
CDR3aa: CASSGQGDEKLFF
CDR3nt: TGTGCCAGCAGCGGACAGGGAGATGAAAAACTGTTTTTT

d_gene: TRBD2
abundance: .
j_gene: TRBJ2-3
v_gene: TRBV24-1
CDR3aa: CATSAVGRGGSDTQYF
CDR3nt: TGTGCCACCAGTGCCGTGGGGCGGGGGGGTTCAGATACGCAGTATTTT

d_gene: .
abundance: .
j_gene: TRBJ2-1
v_gene: TRBV4-1
CDR3aa: CASSQVGQYNEQFF
CDR3nt: TGCGCCAGCAGCCAAGTGGGGCAATACAATGAGCAGTTCTTC

d_gene: TRBD1
abundance: .
j_gene: TRBJ2-3
v_gene: TRBV29-1
CDR3aa: CSGTTGGTDTQYF
CDR3nt: TGCAGCGGTACCACAGGGGGCACAGATACGCAGTATTTT

d_gene: TRBD2
abundance: .
j_gene: TRBJ2-2
v_gene: TRBV7-2
CDR3aa: CASSPIAGSTRYGAGELFF
CDR3nt: TGTGCCAGCTCCCCCATAGCGGGTTCCACACGATACGGGGCCGGGGAGCTGTTTTTT

d_gene: .
abundance: once
j_gene: TRBJ1-1
v_gene: TRBV6-2/TRBV6-3
CDR3aa: CASSYGLKGWGTEAFF
CDR3nt: TGTGCCAGCAGTTACGGTTTGAAGGGCTGGGGCACTGAAGCTTTCTTT

d_gene: TRBD1
abundance: once
j_gene: TRBJ1-1
v_gene: TRBV5-1
CDR3aa: CASSHGTGGNTEAFF
CDR3nt: TGCGCCAGCAGCCACGGGACAGGCGGGAACACTGAAGCTTTCTTT

d_gene: .
abundance: .
j_gene: TRBJ1-1
v_gene: TRBV10-3
CDR3aa: CAISEVGEDTEAFF
CDR3nt: TGTGCCATCAGTGAAGTAGGGGAAGACACTGAAGCTTTCTTT

d_gene: TRBD2
abundance: once
j_gene: TRBJ2-1
v_gene: TRBV5-6
CDR3aa: CASSTGTNSYNEQFF
CDR3nt: TGTGCCAGCAGCACCGGGACTAATTCCTACAATGAGCAGTTCTTC

d_gene: .
abundance: .
j_gene: TRBJ2-5
v_gene: TRBV7-7
CDR3aa: CASSRGAEETQYF
CDR3nt: TGTGCTAGCAGCAGAGGGGCGGAGGAGACCCAGTACTTC

d_gene: .
abundance: .
j_gene: TRBJ2-2
v_gene: TRBV19
CDR3aa: CASTLWRGGRSGELFF
CDR3nt: TGTGCCAGTACCCTGTGGAGAGGGGGGAGGTCCGGGGAGCTGTTTTTT

d_gene: .
abundance: .
j_gene: TRBJ1-5
v_gene: TRBV10-3
CDR3aa: CAISEASNQPQHF
CDR3nt: TGTGCCATCAGTGAAGCCAGCAATCAGCCCCAGCATTTT

d_gene: TRBD2
abundance: .
j_gene: TRBJ2-7
v_gene: TRBV16
CDR3aa: CASSQWTSGPYEQYF
CDR3nt: TGTGCCAGCAGCCAATGGACTAGCGGACCCTACGAGCAGTACTTC

d_gene: .
abundance: .
j_gene: TRBJ2-1
v_gene: TRBV9
CDR3aa: CASSVAGGLTYNEQFF
CDR3nt: TGTGCCAGCAGCGTAGCTGGGGGGCTCACCTACAATGAGCAGTTCTTC

d_gene: TRBD1
abundance: .
j_gene: TRBJ2-3
v_gene: TRBV11-2
CDR3aa: CASSARTGSTDTQYF
CDR3nt: TGTGCCAGCAGCGCACGGACAGGGAGCACAGATACGCAGTATTTT

d_gene: .
abundance: .
j_gene: TRBJ1-2
v_gene: TRBV4-1
CDR3aa: CASSQGGNYGYTF
CDR3nt: TGCGCCAGCAGCCAGGGTGGCAACTATGGCTACACCTTC